These 7 T cell receptor beta chains share one sample of origin, sequenced in a study of blood T cell repertoires in COVID-19 (dated by TCRdb to about 2020). Libraries came from the immunoSEQ multiplex PCR assay. TCRdb carries this immuneACCESS record with in-frame sequences only. Its versions omit some clonotypes, under half of them owing to an unresolved V gene in the studies checked, with the rest unexplained. A total of about 35,000 clones appear in this sample, approximately 80% of them only once. The top ten hold roughly 10% of the sample. Sequencing was performed on peripheral blood. The receptor set was obtained from a man aged 55-75 years in a cohort sampled during active COVID-19.

The table lists this clone with a few counts. The rearrangement uses TRBV3-1 (or the pseudogene TRBV3-2) and TRBJ1-3; possibly TRBD1 for D (5 bases). Trimming cost V 6 bases and J 3 bases, with 18 bases left between them. Germline V lookup: CDR1 LGHDT, CDR2 YNNKEL (reference sequence). The CDR3 is made up of 16 amino acids. DNA for the CDR3: TGTGCCAGCAGGCACCCAGGGCCGCTTTGTGGAAACACCATATATTTT. Translated: CASRHPGPLCGNTIYF.

This clone was counted a single time. This chain joins TRBV27 and TRBJ1-3, with D possibly TRBD1 on 5 matching bases. This CDR3 region has 16 residues. Germline V gene data show CDR1 as MNHEY and CDR2 as SMNVEV (reference sequence). V was cut by 5 bases and J by 4 bases, with 18 bases left in between. CDR3 sequence reads: CASSRVLGGSGNTIYF. DNA of the CDR3: TGTGCCAGCAGTCGTGTCTTGGGGGGGTCCGGAAACACCATATATTTT.

The chain uses TRBV14 and TRBJ1-6, with 7 bases that match TRBD1. The CDR3 covers 14 residues. V was pared by 1 base and J by 7 bases, with 1 base of the junction left unmatched. Germline values: CDR1 SGHDN, CDR2 FVKESK. The CDR3 coding sequence is TGTGCCAGCAGCCAAGTGGACAGGAATTCACCCCTCCACTTT. This translates into CASSQVDRNSPLHF. Based on the CDR3 plus reference TRBV14 and TRBJ1-6, the full variable domain is EAGVTQFPSHSVIEKGQTVTLRCDPISGHDNLYWYRRVMGKEIKFLLHFVKESKQDESGMPNNRFLAERTGGTYSTLKVQPAELEDSGVYFCASSQVDRNSPLHFGNGTRLTVT.

This chain connects TRBV19 to TRBJ1-1, with 7 positions matching TRBD1. The length of the CDR3 is 14 residues. J lost 1 base, V lost 2 bases, and 1 base had no gene match. Germline V gene lookup returns CDR1 LNHDA and CDR2 SQIVND (reference sequence). The CDR3 loop reads CASSITGANTEAFF. The CDR3 DNA reads as TGTGCCAGTAGTATAACAGGGGCGAACACTGAAGCTTTCTTT.

This chain joins TRBV9 and TRBJ1-1; no reliable D call. Trimming stripped 0 bases from V and 4 bases from J, with 10 bases between. Germline lookup yields CDR1 SGDLS and CDR2 YYNGEE. The CDR3 has 14 amino acids. CDR3 amino acids: CASSVDGSITEAFF. DNA for the CDR3: TGTGCCAGCAGCGTAGATGGCAGTATCACTGAAGCTTTCTTT. The full variable domain, in which reference TRBV9 and TRBJ1-1 provide the parts outside the CDR3, is DSGVTQTPKHLITATGQRVTLRCSPRSGDLSVYWYQQSLDQGLQFLIQYYNGEERAKGNILERFSAQQFPDLHSELNLSSLELGDSALYFCASSVDGSITEAFFGQGTRLTVV.

This clone was picked up one time. The V call is TRBV25-1, the J call TRBJ1-5; 7 bases match TRBD1. J lost 2 bases, V lost 4 bases, and 5 bases had no gene match. CDR3 length: 15 amino acids. The germline CDR1 and CDR2 sequences are MGHDK and SYGVNS. CDR3 coding DNA: TGTGCCAGCAGTGGGCTCGACAGGGGCAATCAGCCCCAGCATTTT. Protein: CASSGLDRGNQPQHF.

This clone has a single count. The V gene is TRBV24-1, the J gene TRBJ2-4; TRBD1 aligns across 8 bases. V shed 10 bases and J 0 bases; nucleotides not matched to a gene: 22. The CDR3 loop spans 20 amino acids. The V gene's germline CDR1 is KGHDR and CDR2 SFDVKD. The CDR3 region is CATRSMIRVTGGLAKNIQYF. DNA of the CDR3: TGTGCCACACGCTCTATGATTCGGGTAACAGGGGGATTAGCCAAAAACATTCAGTACTTC.